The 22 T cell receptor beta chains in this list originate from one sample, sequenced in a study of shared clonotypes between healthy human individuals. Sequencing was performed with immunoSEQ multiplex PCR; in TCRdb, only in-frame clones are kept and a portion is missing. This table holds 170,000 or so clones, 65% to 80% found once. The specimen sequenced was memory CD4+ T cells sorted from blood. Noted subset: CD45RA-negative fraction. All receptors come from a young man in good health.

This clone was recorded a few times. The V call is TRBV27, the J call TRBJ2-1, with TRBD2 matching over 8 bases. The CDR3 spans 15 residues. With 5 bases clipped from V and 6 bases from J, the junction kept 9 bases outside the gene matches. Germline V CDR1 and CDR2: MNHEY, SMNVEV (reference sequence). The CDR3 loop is CASSRHAGGFNEQFF. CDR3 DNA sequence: TGTGCCAGCAGTCGCCACGCGGGAGGTTTCAATGAGCAGTTCTTC.

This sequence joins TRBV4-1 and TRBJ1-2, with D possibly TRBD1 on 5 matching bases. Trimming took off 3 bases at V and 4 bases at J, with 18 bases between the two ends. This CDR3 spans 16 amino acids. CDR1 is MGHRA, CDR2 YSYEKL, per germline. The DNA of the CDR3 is TGCGCCAGCAGCCATCCTTTGGGGGATCCACGCTATGGCTACACCTTC. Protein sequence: CASSHPLGDPRYGYTF.

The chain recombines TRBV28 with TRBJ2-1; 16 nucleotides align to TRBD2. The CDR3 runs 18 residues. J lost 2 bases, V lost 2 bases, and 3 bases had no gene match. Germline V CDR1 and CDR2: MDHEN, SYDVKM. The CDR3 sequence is CASSLGTSGRAAYNEQFF. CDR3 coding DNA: TGTGCCAGCAGTTTAGGGACTAGCGGGAGGGCCGCCTACAATGAGCAGTTCTTC.

The CDR3 DNA follows: TGTGCCAGCAGCTTGGGTTGGAATAACTATGGCTACACCTTC. It codes for CASSLGWNNYGYTF. This chain uses TRBV5-6 with TRBJ1-2; D is ambiguous. V was clipped by 0 bases and J by 1 base, with 7 bases between them. The length of the CDR3 is 14 residues. Germline-derived CDR1 and CDR2 are SGHDT and YYEEEE.

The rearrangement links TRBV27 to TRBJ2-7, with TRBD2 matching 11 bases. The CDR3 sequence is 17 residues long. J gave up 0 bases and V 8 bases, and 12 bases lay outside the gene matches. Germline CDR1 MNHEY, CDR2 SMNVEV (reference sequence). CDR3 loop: CASGSLAGAPNSYEQYF. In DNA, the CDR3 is TGTGCCAGCGGATCACTAGCGGGAGCACCTAACTCCTACGAGCAGTACTTC.

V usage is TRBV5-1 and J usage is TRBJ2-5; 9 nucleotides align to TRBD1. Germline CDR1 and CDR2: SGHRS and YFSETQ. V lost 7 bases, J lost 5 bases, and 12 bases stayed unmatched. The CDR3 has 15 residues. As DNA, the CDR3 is TGCGCCAGCGACCCGGGACAGGGCGCTGGGGAGACCCAGTACTTC. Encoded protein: CASDPGQGAGETQYF.

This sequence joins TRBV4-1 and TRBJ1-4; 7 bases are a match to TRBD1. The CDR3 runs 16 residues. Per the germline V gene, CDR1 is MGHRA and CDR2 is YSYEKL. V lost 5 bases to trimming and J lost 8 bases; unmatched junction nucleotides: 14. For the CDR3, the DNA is TGCGCCAGCAGCGGACCACCGGACAGGAGGCGGGAAAAACTGTTTTTT. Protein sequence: CASSGPPDRRREKLFF.

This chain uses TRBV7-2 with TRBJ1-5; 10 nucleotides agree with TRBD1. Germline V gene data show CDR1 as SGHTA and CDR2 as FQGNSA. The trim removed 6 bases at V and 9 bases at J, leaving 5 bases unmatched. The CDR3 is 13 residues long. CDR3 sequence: CASSPDRGRPQHF. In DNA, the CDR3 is TGTGCCAGCAGTCCGGACAGGGGGAGGCCCCAGCATTTT.

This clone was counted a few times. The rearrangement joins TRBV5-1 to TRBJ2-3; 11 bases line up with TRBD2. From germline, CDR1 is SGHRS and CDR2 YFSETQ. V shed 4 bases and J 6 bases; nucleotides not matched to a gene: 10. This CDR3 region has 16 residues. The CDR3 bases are TGCGCCAGCAGCACGGGACTAGCGGCCCTTGGGGATACGCAGTATTTT. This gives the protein CASSTGLAALGDTQYF.

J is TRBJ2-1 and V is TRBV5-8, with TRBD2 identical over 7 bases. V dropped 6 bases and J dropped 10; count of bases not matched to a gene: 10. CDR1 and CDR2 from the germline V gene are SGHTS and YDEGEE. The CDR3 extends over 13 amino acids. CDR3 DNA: TGTGCCAGCACCCTGTGGAGGGGAGGGGAGCAGTTCTTC. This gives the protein CASTLWRGGEQFF.

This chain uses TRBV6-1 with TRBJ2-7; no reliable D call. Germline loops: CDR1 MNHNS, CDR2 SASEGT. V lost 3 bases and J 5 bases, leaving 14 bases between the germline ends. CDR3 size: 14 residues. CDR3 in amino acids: CASSDYDGRDEQYF. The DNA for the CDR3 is TGTGCCAGCAGTGATTATGATGGACGGGACGAGCAGTACTTC.

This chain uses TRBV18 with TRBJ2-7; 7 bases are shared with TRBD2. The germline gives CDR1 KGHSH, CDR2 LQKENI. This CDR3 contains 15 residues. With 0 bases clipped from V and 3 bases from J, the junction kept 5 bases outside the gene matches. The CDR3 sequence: CASSPPIGEGYEQYF. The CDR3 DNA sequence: TGTGCCAGCTCACCACCTATCGGGGAGGGCTACGAGCAGTACTTC.

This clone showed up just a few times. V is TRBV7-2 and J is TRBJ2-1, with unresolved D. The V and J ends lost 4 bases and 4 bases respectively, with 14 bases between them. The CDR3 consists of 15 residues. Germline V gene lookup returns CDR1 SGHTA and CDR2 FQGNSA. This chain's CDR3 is CASSSYPGSYNEQFF. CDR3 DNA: TGTGCCAGCAGCTCATACCCAGGATCTTACAATGAGCAGTTCTTC.

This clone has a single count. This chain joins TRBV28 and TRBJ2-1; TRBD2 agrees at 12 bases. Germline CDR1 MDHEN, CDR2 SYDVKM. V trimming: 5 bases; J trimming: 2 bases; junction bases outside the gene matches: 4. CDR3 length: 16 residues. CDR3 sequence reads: CASSRGLAGTYNEQFF. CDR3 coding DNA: TGTGCCAGCAGTCGAGGACTAGCGGGAACCTACAATGAGCAGTTCTTC.

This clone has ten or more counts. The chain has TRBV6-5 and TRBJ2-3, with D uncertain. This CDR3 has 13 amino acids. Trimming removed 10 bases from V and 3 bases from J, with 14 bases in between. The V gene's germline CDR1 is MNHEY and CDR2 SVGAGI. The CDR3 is CATRTATTDTQYF. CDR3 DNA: TGTGCCACCCGGACGGCGACAACAGATACGCAGTATTTT.

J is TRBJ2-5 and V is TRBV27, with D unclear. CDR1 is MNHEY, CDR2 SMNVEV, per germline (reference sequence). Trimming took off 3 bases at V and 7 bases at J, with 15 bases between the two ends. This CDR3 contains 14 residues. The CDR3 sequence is CASSLLGRRGTQYF. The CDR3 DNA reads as TGTGCCAGCAGTTTGTTGGGCCGGCGTGGGACCCAGTACTTC.

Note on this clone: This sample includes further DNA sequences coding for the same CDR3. CDR3 coding DNA: TGCAGCGTCGGGCAAGAGACCCAGTACTTC. Amino acids: CSVGQETQYF. V and J are TRBV29-1 and TRBJ2-5; no firm D call. CDR1 and CDR2 from the germline V gene are SQVTM and ANQGSEA. The CDR3 is made up of 10 amino acids. The ends were cut back, 6 bases at V and 2 bases at J, with 4 bases in the middle.

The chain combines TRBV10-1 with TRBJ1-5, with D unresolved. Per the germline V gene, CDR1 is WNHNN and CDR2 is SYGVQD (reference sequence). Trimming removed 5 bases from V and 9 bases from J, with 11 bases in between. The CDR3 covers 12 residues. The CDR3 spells CASSMDAGPQHF. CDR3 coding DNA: TGCGCCAGCAGTATGGACGCAGGGCCCCAGCATTTT.

CDR3 sequence (DNA): TGTGCCAGCAGCTTGGGTTCTAGGAAGCAAGAGACCCAGTACTTC. It codes for CASSLGSRKQETQYF. This rearrangement joins TRBV5-4 to TRBJ2-5, with D uncertain. Trimming cost V 0 bases and J 2 bases, with 11 bases left between them. The CDR3 length is 15 residues. Germline V lookup: CDR1 SGHNT, CDR2 YYREEE (reference sequence).

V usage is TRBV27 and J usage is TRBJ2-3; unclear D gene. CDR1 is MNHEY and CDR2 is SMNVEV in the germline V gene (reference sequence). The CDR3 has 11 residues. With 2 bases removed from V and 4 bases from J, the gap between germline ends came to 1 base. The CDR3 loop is CASSLADTQYF. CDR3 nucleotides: TGTGCCAGCAGTTTAGCAGATACGCAGTATTTT.

CDR3 in amino acids: CASRGLGDGETQYF. In DNA form, the CDR3 reads TGTGCCAGCAGGGGACTAGGGGACGGGGAGACCCAGTACTTC. The chain carries TRBV27 and TRBJ2-5; 8 bases are shared with TRBD2. V dropped 6 bases and J dropped 5; count of bases not matched to a gene: 8. The CDR3 spans 14 residues. The V gene's germline CDR1 is MNHEY and CDR2 SMNVEV (reference sequence).

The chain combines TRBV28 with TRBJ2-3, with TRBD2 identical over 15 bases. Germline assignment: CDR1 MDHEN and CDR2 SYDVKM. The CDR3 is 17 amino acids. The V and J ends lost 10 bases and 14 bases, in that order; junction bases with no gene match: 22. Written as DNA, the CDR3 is TGTGCCACCTGGACTAGCGGGAGGGCCGGCAGTAAACAGGGGAGGTATTTT. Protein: CATWTSGRAGSKQGRYF. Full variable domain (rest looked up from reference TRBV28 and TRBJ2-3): DVKVTQSSRYLVKRTGEKVFLECVQDMDHENMFWYRQDPGLGLRLIYFSYDVKMKEKGDIPEGYSVSREKKERFSLILESASTNQTSMYLCATWTSGRAGSKQGRYFGPGTRLTVL.